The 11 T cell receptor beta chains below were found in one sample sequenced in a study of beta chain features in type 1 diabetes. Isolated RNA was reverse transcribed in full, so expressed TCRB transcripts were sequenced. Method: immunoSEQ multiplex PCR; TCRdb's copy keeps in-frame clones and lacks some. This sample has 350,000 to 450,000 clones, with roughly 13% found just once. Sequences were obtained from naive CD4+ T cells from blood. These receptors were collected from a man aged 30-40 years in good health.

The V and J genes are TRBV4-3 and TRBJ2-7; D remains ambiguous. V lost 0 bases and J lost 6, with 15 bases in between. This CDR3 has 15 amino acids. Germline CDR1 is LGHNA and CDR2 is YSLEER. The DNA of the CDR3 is TGCGCCAGCAGCCAAGAAGTATGCCCTCCCCTCGAGCAGTACGTC. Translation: CASSQEVCPPLEQYV.

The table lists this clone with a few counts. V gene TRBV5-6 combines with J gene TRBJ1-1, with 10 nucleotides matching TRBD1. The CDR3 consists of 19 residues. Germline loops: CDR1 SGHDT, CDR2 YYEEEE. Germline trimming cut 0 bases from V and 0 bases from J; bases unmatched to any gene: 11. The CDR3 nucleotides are TGTGCCAGCAGCTTGGCGGCTCGTCCCGGGACAGGGGTGAACACTGAAGCTTTCTTT. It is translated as CASSLAARPGTGVNTEAFF.

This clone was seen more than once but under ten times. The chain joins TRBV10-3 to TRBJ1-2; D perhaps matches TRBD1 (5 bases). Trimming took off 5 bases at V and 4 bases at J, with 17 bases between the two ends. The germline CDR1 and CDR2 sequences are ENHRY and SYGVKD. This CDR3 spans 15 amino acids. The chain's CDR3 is CAISPQPGTPYGYTF. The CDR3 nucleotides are TGTGCCATCAGTCCCCAACCCGGGACCCCCTATGGCTACACCTTC.

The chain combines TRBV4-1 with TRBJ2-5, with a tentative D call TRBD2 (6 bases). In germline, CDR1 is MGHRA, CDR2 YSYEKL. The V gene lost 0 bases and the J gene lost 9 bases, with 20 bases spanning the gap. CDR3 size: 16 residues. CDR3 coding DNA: TGCGCCAGCAGCCAAGAATTTCCTAGCGAAACAAGGGCCCAGTACTTC. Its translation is CASSQEFPSETRAQYF.

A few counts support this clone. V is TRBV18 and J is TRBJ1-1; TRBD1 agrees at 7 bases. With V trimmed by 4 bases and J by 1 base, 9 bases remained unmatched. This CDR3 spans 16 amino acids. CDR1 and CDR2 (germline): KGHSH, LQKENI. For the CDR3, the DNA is TGTGCCAGCTCACGACAGGGCCCCACGGCGAACACTGAAGCTTTCTTT. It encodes CASSRQGPTANTEAFF.

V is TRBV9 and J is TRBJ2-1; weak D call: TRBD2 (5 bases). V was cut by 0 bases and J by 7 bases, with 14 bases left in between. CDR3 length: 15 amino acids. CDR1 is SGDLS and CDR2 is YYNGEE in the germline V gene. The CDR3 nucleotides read TGTGCCAGCAGCGTAGACTCTAGCTTCAGGAATGAGCAGTTCTTC. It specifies CASSVDSSFRNEQFF.

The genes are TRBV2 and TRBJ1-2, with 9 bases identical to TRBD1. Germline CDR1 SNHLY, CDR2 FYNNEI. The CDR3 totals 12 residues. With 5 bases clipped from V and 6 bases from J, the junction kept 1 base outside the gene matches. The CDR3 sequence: CASSNRGHGYTF. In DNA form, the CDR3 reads TGTGCCAGCAGTAACAGGGGGCATGGCTACACCTTC.

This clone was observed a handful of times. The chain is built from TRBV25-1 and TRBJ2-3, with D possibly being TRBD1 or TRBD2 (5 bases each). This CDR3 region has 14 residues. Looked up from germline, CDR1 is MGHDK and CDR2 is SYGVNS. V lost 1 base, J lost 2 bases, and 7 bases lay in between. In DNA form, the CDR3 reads TGTGCCAGCAGTGAATTGGGGGACACAGATACGCAGTATTTT. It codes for CASSELGDTDTQYF.

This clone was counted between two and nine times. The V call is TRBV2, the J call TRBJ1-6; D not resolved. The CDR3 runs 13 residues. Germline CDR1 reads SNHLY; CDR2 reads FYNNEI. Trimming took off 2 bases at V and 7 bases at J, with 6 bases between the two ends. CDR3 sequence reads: CASSELVNSPLHF. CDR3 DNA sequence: TGTGCCAGCAGTGAATTGGTCAATTCACCCCTCCACTTT.

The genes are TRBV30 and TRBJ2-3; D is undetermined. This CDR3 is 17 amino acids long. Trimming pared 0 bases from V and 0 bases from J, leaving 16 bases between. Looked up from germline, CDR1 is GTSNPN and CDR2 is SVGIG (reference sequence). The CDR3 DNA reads TGTGCCTGGAGTGTACCTCCGGGCTCACCTAGCACAGATACGCAGTATTTT. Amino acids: CAWSVPPGSPSTDTQYF.

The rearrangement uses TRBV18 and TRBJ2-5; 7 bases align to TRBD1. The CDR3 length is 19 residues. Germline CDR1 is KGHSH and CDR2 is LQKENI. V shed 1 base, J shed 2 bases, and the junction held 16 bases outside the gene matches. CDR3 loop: CASSPRRLPGTENQETQYF. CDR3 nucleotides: TGTGCCAGCTCACCACGAAGATTACCAGGGACAGAGAATCAAGAGACCCAGTACTTC.